Each of the 24 T cell receptor beta chains below was sequenced from the same sample in a study of blood T cell repertoires in COVID-19. Clones were sequenced by immunoSEQ multiplex PCR, and TCRdb holds only the in-frame ones, with some missing. Here the sample spans roughly 170,000 clones, approximately 87% being singletons. The sequenced material came from PBMCs or T cells enriched from blood (not recorded which). The source is a woman aged 45-65 years who had recovered from COVID-19.

The table lists this clone with a few counts. The genes are TRBV7-9 and TRBJ1-5; D might be TRBD1 (6 bases). This CDR3 region has 17 residues. Germline CDR1 and CDR2: SEHNR and FQNEAQ (reference sequence). Trimming left V 2 bases short and J 0 bases short, with 14 bases between. This chain's CDR3 is CASSLYMDSLSNQPQHF. The CDR3 DNA sequence: TGTGCCAGCAGCTTATATATGGACAGTCTTAGCAATCAGCCCCAGCATTTT.

The rearrangement uses TRBV10-3 and TRBJ1-2; TRBD1 aligns across 8 bases. J was trimmed by 3 bases and V by 5 bases; bases with no gene match: 2. The CDR3 length is 13 residues. Germline CDR1 is ENHRY and CDR2 is SYGVKD. This CDR3 reads CAISTDRDYGYTF. The CDR3 region has the DNA TGTGCCATCAGTACGGACAGGGACTATGGCTACACCTTC.

The J gene is TRBJ2-3, the V gene TRBV10-3; the D gene is possibly TRBD2 (6 bases). The CDR3 is 11 amino acids. Looked up from germline, CDR1 is ENHRY and CDR2 is SYGVKD. The V end lost 6 bases, the J end lost 6 bases, and 7 bases lay between the germline ends. CDR3 amino acids: CAISGSDTQYF. In DNA form, the CDR3 reads TGTGCCATCAGCGGGAGCGATACGCAGTATTTT.

The J gene is TRBJ2-5, the V gene TRBV5-1; 10 bases fit TRBD2. The CDR3 is 15 residues long. Trimming took 4 bases from V and 5 from J; bases not matched to a gene: 8. Germline CDR1 and CDR2: SGHRS and YFSETQ. CDR3 in DNA: TGCGCCAGCAGCCTTCGGGGTAGCGGGAGGGAGACCCAGTACTTC. It codes for CASSLRGSGRETQYF.

This chain joins TRBV7-8 and TRBJ2-3; 10 nucleotides line up with TRBD2. The germline CDR1 and CDR2 sequences are SGHVS and FQNEAQ. Trimming at V came to 0 bases and at J to 0 bases, leaving 9 bases not matched to a gene. The CDR3 sequence is 19 residues long. The CDR3 region is CASSLALLAGKDSTDTQYF. In DNA form, the CDR3 reads TGTGCCAGCAGCTTAGCGCTACTAGCGGGGAAAGATAGCACAGATACGCAGTATTTT.

The CDR3 region has the DNA TGTGCCAGCTCACCGGACACTGATTATGGCTACACCTTC. Protein: CASSPDTDYGYTF. V usage is TRBV18 and J usage is TRBJ1-2, with TRBD1 as a possible D gene (5 bases). This CDR3 spans 13 amino acids. V was pared by 3 bases and J by 5 bases, with 10 bases between. Germline V CDR1 and CDR2: KGHSH, LQKENI.

This rearrangement joins TRBV28 to TRBJ1-4, with D possibly matching TRBD1 (6 bases). This CDR3 contains 16 residues. Trimming took off 1 base at V and 7 bases at J, with 16 bases between the two ends. CDR1 and CDR2 (germline): MDHEN, SYDVKM. The CDR3 nucleotides are TGTGCCAGCAGTTTATCTATAACAGGGATGGGTGAAAAACTGTTTTTT. Translation: CASSLSITGMGEKLFF.

The CDR3 DNA is TGTGCCACCAGCAGAGATTCCATGGGGCCCTATGGCTACACCTTC. Translating it yields CATSRDSMGPYGYTF. The chain employs TRBV15 and TRBJ1-2; a possible D gene is TRBD1 (5 bases). CDR1 LNHNV and CDR2 YYDKDF come from the germline V gene (reference sequence). Trimming cost V 0 bases and J 4 bases, with 12 bases left between them. The CDR3 has 15 amino acids.

The rearrangement joins TRBV9 to TRBJ2-5; the match to TRBD2 covers 8 bases. CDR1 is SGDLS, CDR2 YYNGEE, per germline. Germline trimming cut 0 bases from V and 5 bases from J; bases unmatched to any gene: 9. The CDR3 totals 16 residues. The CDR3 sequence: CASSVGRGGFWETQYF. CDR3 DNA: TGTGCCAGCAGCGTAGGACGGGGGGGCTTTTGGGAGACCCAGTACTTC.

The CDR3, as DNA: TGTGCCAGCAGCCAAGGGACAGTCCACCTAGCTAACTATGGCTACACCTTC. It specifies CASSQGTVHLANYGYTF. This rearrangement joins TRBV3-1 (or the pseudogene TRBV3-2) to TRBJ1-2; tentatively, D is TRBD1 (6 bases). V lost 1 base to trimming and J lost 0 bases, with 15 bases between them. From germline, CDR1 is LGHDT and CDR2 YNNKEL (reference sequence). The CDR3 consists of 17 residues.

The DNA of the CDR3 is TGTGCCACCAGTGACGGCGGGGGCACAGATACGCAGTATTTT. Translated: CATSDGGGTDTQYF. This chain joins TRBV24-1 and TRBJ2-3, with D possibly TRBD2 on 6 matching bases. This CDR3 comprises 14 residues. CDR1 is KGHDR and CDR2 is SFDVKD in the germline V gene. The V end was cut by 4 bases, the J end by 1 base, with 8 bases between.

This clone has a handful of counts. The rearrangement uses TRBV12-3 or TRBV12-4 and TRBJ1-1; 7 nucleotides line up with TRBD1. J gave up 6 bases and V 5 bases, and 6 bases lay outside the gene matches. This CDR3 contains 13 residues. CDR3 in DNA: TGTGCCAGCAGTCTCGACAGGGCCCCTGAAGCTTTCTTT. Its protein product is CASSLDRAPEAFF.

This clone was detected once. Other DNA sequences from this sample encode an identical CDR3 as well. This sequence joins TRBV28 and TRBJ1-2; 8 nucleotides match TRBD1. Germline V gene lookup returns CDR1 MDHEN and CDR2 SYDVKM. V lost 1 base and J lost 6; bases outside the gene matches: 1. The CDR3 runs 13 residues. The CDR3 spells CASSLYRGDGYTF. Here the CDR3 DNA reads TGTGCCAGCAGTTTATACAGGGGGGATGGCTACACCTTC.

J is TRBJ1-2 and V is TRBV6-5, with unresolved D. V was cut by 6 bases and J by 4 bases, with 18 bases left in between. This CDR3 comprises 15 residues. Germline CDR1 and CDR2: MNHEY and SVGAGI. The CDR3 DNA reads as TGTGCCAGCAGCCCCACCCCGGGGATACCCTATGGCTACACCTTC. This encodes CASSPTPGIPYGYTF.

The rearrangement joins TRBV19 to TRBJ1-5; no firm D call. Trimming took off 3 bases at V and 9 bases at J, with 15 bases between the two ends. The CDR3 length is 14 residues. CDR1 LNHDA and CDR2 SQIVND come from the germline V gene (reference sequence). This chain's CDR3 is CASSIAAAGSPQHF. In DNA form, the CDR3 reads TGTGCCAGTAGTATTGCGGCAGCGGGATCGCCCCAGCATTTT.

The J gene is TRBJ1-2, the V gene TRBV11-3; D gene unclear. V was pared by 1 base and J by 5 bases, with 8 bases between. Germline assignment: CDR1 SGHNT and CDR2 YENEEA. This CDR3 has 13 residues. The CDR3 DNA reads as TGTGCCAGCAGCTTAGCGCGTTCATATGGCTACACCTTC. This gives the protein CASSLARSYGYTF.

This clone was picked up one time. V usage is TRBV28 and J usage is TRBJ1-6, with 7 bases aligning to TRBD1. This CDR3 contains 15 residues. Germline V CDR1 and CDR2: MDHEN, SYDVKM. J lost 10 bases, V lost 6 bases, and 12 bases had no gene match. The CDR3, as DNA: TGTGCCAGCAGCGGGATCGCAGGGGGATGGTCACCCCTCCACTTT. Translating gives CASSGIAGGWSPLHF.

This clone was counted only a few times. This chain connects TRBV7-9 to TRBJ1-1, with D tentatively TRBD1 (6 bases). V was trimmed by 5 bases and J by 3 bases, leaving 16 bases between them. The CDR3 is 15 residues long. In germline, CDR1 is SEHNR, CDR2 FQNEAQ (reference sequence). The CDR3 DNA follows: TGTGCCAGCAGCCAAGTGCCAGGGGCCGACACTGAAGCTTTCTTT. It codes for CASSQVPGADTEAFF.

The rearrangement uses TRBV6-2 or TRBV6-3 and TRBJ2-7; 7 bases are a match to TRBD2. Germline V gene lookup returns CDR1 MNHEY and CDR2 SVGEGT. V was pared by 2 bases and J by 4 bases, with 5 bases of the junction left unmatched. The CDR3 runs to 14 residues. CDR3 loop: CASSYGAGDYEQYV. The CDR3 coding sequence is TGTGCCAGCAGTTACGGCGCGGGGGATTACGAGCAGTACGTC.

This clone was counted ten times or more. V and J are TRBV6-5 and TRBJ2-2; tentatively, D is TRBD1 (6 bases). The germline gives CDR1 MNHEY, CDR2 SVGAGI. V was shortened by 2 bases and J by 3 bases, with 13 bases between the two germline ends. The CDR3 loop spans 16 amino acids. In nucleotides, the CDR3 is TGTGCCAGCAGTTACGGAACAGGGACGCACACCGGGGAGCTGTTTTTT. This translates into CASSYGTGTHTGELFF.

The genes are TRBV9 and TRBJ2-3; 9 nucleotides match TRBD1. Germline-derived CDR1 and CDR2 are SGDLS and YYNGEE. The CDR3 loop spans 14 amino acids. Trimming took 2 bases from V and 4 from J; bases not matched to a gene: 2. The CDR3: CASSVWTGADTQYF. The CDR3 DNA reads TGTGCCAGCAGCGTCTGGACAGGGGCAGATACGCAGTATTTT.

The gene calls are TRBV25-1 and TRBJ1-3; possibly TRBD1 for D (6 bases). Per germline, CDR1 MGHDK and CDR2 SYGVNS. V lost 6 bases and J lost 4, with 13 bases in between. The CDR3 is made up of 14 amino acids. CDR3 sequence reads: CASRPQGAGNTIYF. CDR3 sequence (DNA): TGTGCCAGCAGACCACAGGGTGCCGGAAACACCATATATTTT.

The CDR3 protein is CASSPSPDRGNTEAFF. The CDR3, as DNA: TGTGCCAGTAGTCCCTCCCCGGACAGGGGGAACACTGAAGCTTTCTTT. This sequence joins TRBV19 and TRBJ1-1; 9 positions match TRBD1. Germline CDR1 and CDR2: LNHDA and SQIVND (reference sequence). There are 16 residues in the CDR3. The V and J ends lost 5 bases and 1 base, in that order; junction bases with no gene match: 8.

Of note for this clone: The sample carries other DNA sequences with the same CDR3. The chain combines TRBV9 with TRBJ1-1; TRBD1 might be the D (5 bases). Trimming removed 0 bases at V and 5 bases at J, with 11 bases between. Per germline, CDR1 SGDLS and CDR2 YYNGEE. This CDR3 has 14 residues. As DNA, the CDR3 is TGTGCCAGCAGCGTAGTCGGGGGAGGTACTGAAGCTTTCTTT. As protein: CASSVVGGGTEAFF.